This TCR beta chain is from a study of early T cells in non-severe SARS-CoV-2 infection. About the study: Bulk RNA isolated from unsorted whole blood underwent sequencing; chains were not paired.

Per germline, CDR1 SGHTA and CDR2 FQGNSA. V trimming: 5 bases; J trimming: 6 bases; junction bases outside the gene matches: 4. This CDR3 contains 14 residues. Researchers tagged individual cDNA molecules with unique molecular identifiers. TCRdb recomputed calls from the 5' RACE reads with MiXCR, one row per CDR3 protein. The table shows tens of thousands of distinct CDR3 sequences, with 11% occurring only once. Study-wide results and caveats: Anti-spike CD8 responses were favored in VDJdb matching, and private and CD4 specificities were missed.

This clonotype turned up a few times. Its antigen is unknown. Sequencing was carried out using whole blood. This TCR derives from an adult who was a healthcare worker with PCR-confirmed SARS-CoV-2 infection or an uninfected control (not recorded which). The V and J genes are TRBV7-2 and TRBJ1-4, with 9 bases matching TRBD1. The CDR3 sequence: CASSVDRGYEKLFF. The CDR3 DNA reads TGTGCCAGCAGCGTAGACAGGGGGTATGAAAAACTGTTTTTT.